This T cell receptor beta chain was observed in a study of blood T cell repertoires in COVID-19. Study-wide background: Researchers got acute and convalescent COVID-19 samples from the United States, Italy and Spain. T cells, B-cell-depleted T cells, or PBMCs supplied cDNA or gDNA.

Generated by immunoSEQ multiplex PCR, the TCRdb table keeps only in-frame clones and is missing some. The profile covers about 280,000 clones, with roughly nine tenths appearing a single time and 2% to 2.5% taken by the ten largest. The receptor was derived from a man aged 45-65 years with acute or convalescent COVID-19. The specimen was peripheral blood.

The chain's CDR3 is CASSITGTQETQYF. The CDR3 coding sequence is TGTGCCAGTAGTATAACAGGGACCCAAGAGACCCAGTACTTC. V usage is TRBV19 and J usage is TRBJ2-5, with D possibly being TRBD1 (6 bases). Germline values: CDR1 LNHDA, CDR2 SQIVND (reference sequence). Trimming shortened V by 2 bases and J by 1 base, and 8 bases separated the two germline ends. The CDR3 contains 14 residues.